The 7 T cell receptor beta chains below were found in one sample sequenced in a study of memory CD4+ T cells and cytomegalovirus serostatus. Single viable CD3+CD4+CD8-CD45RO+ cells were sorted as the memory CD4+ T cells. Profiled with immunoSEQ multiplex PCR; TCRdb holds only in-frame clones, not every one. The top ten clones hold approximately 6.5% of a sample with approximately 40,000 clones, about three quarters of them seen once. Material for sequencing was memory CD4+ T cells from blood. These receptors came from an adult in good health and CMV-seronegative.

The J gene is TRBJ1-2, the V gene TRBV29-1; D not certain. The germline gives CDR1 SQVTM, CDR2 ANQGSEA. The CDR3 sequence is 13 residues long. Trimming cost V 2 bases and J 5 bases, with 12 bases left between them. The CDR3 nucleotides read TGCAGCGTTGAATATGATTTACGGTATGGCTACACCTTC. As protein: CSVEYDLRYGYTF.

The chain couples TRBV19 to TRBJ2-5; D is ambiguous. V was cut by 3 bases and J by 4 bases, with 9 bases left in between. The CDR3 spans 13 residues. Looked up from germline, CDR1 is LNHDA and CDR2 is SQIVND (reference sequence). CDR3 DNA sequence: TGTGCCAGTAGTATCGCCTACCTAGAGACCCAGTACTTC. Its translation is CASSIAYLETQYF.

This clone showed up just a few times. The CDR3 spells CAWSTRPGLAGAYEQYF. CDR3 sequence (DNA): TGTGCCTGGAGTACCAGACCTGGGCTAGCGGGAGCATACGAGCAGTACTTC. The chain joins TRBV30 to TRBJ2-7; 10 nucleotides line up with TRBD2. The CDR3 is made up of 17 amino acids. Germline V CDR1 and CDR2: GTSNPN, SVGIG (reference sequence). V lost 2 bases, J lost 4 bases, and 14 bases stayed unmatched.

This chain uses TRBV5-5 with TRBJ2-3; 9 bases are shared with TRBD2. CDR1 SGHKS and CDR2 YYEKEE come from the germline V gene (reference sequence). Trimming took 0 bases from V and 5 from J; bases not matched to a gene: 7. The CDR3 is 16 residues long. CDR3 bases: TGTGCCAGCAGCTTGGATGCGGGAGGGCTTGGAGATACGCAGTATTTT. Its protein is CASSLDAGGLGDTQYF.

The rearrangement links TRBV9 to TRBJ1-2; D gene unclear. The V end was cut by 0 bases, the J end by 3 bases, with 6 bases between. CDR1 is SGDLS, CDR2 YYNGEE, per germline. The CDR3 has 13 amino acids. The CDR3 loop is CASSVGADYGYTF. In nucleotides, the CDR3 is TGTGCCAGCAGCGTAGGGGCAGACTATGGCTACACCTTC.

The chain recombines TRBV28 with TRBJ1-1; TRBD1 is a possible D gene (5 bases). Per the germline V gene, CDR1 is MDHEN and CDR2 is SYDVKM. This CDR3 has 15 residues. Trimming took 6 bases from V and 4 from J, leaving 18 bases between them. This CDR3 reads CASRTLTEGITEAFF. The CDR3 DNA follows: TGTGCCAGCAGAACACTCACAGAGGGGATCACTGAAGCTTTCTTT.

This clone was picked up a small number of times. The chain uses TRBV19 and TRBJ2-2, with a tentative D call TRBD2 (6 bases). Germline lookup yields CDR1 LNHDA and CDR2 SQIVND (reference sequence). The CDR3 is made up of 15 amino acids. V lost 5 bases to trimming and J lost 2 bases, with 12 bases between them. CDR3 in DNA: TGTGCCAGTAGTCGATTGGGGGGAAACACCGGGGAGCTGTTTTTT. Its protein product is CASSRLGGNTGELFF.